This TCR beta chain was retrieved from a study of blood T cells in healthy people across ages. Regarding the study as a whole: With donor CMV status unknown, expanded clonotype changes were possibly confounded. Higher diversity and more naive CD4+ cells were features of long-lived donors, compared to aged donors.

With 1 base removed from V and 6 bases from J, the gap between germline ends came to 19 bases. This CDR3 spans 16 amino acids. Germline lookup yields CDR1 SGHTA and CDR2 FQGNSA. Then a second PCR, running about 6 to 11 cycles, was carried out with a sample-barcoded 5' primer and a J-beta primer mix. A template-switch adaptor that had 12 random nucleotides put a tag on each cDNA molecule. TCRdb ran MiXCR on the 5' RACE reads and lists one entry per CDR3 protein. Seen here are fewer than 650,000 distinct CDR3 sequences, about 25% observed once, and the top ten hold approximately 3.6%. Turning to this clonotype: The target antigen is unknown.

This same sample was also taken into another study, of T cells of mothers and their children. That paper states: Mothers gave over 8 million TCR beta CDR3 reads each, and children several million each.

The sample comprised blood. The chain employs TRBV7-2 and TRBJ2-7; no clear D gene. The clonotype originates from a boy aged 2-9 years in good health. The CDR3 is CASSLDEGSYRFEQYF. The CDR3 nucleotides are TGTGCCAGCAGCTTAGACGAAGGGTCCTACCGCTTCGAGCAGTACTTC. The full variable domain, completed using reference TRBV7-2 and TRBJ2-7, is GAGVSQSPSNKVTEKGKDVELRCDPISGHTALYWYRQSLGQGLEFLIYFQGNSAPDKSGLPSDRFSAERTGGSVSTLTIQRTQQEDSAVYLCASSLDEGSYRFEQYFGPGTRLTVT.